This TCR beta chain was recovered during a study of prognosis after radiotherapy for stage I lung cancer. Whole-study context: Participants consisted of stage I non-small cell lung cancer patients, who were enrolled between 2018 and January 2019. Tumors proved to be squamous cell carcinoma in about 7 patients and represented adenocarcinoma in around 12.

This clonotype was seen repeatedly, ten times or more. Its antigen is currently unknown. Amplification of TCR beta CDR3 from genomic DNA used two-round multiplex PCR. Individual primers that were specific to each TRBV and TRBJ gene served in first-round PCR. TCRdb analysed the multiplex PCR reads with MiXCR anew, one entry per CDR3 protein. The table records fewer than 50,000 distinct CDR3 sequences, around a quarter of them present only once. Germline V lookup: CDR1 MNHEY, CDR2 SVGEGT. V was clipped by 0 bases and J by 8 bases; unmatched bases: 9. The CDR3 runs to 16 residues. Points from the study as a whole: A fall in unique TCR clone counts followed stereotactic body radiation therapy, with medians of about 9,700 versus 6,500.

The V call is TRBV6-2 or TRBV6-3, the J call TRBJ1-4; 7 nucleotides line up with TRBD1. The receptor was derived from a donor older than 45 with non-small cell lung cancer. The specimen was PBMCs, collected before or after stereotactic body radiation therapy (not recorded which). CDR3 sequence: CASSYSLQGFSEKLFF. CDR3 bases: TGTGCCAGCAGTTACTCTCTACAGGGGTTTAGCGAAAAACTGTTTTTT.